These 27 T cell receptor beta chains were all obtained from the same sample, sequenced in a study of beta chain features in type 1 diabetes. Study outcomes and limitations: People with Type 1 diabetes carried modestly yet significantly shorter TCRB CDR3s in all four CD4+ subsets.

Antigens of these TCRs are unknown. The study reverse transcribed the entire isolated RNA, so it sequenced expressed TCRB transcripts. Repertoires were generated with immunoSEQ multiplex PCR, while TCRdb's copy carries only in-frame clones and drops some. This table has 500,000 to 850,000 clones, over 12% appearing once. The specimen was naive CD4+ T cells from blood. The receptors stem from a man younger than 35 with type 1 diabetes.

The V gene is TRBV5-1, the J gene TRBJ1-2; a possible D gene is TRBD1 (6 bases). V gave up 2 bases and J gave up 8 bases, with 13 bases separating them. The CDR3 contains 13 residues. The germline V gene encodes CDR1 SGHRS and CDR2 YFSETQ. The CDR3 nucleotides read TGCGCCAGCAGCTTCAAGGGGGAGAACGGCTACACCTTC. Its protein is CASSFKGENGYTF.

The V gene is TRBV7-9, the J gene TRBJ2-1, with a tentative D call TRBD1 (6 bases). V was trimmed by 1 base and J by 2 bases, leaving 9 bases between them. This CDR3 contains 15 residues. Germline V CDR1 and CDR2: SEHNR, FQNEAQ (reference sequence). The CDR3 region is CASSLGAGAYNEQFF. The CDR3 coding sequence is TGTGCCAGCAGCTTAGGGGCAGGGGCCTACAATGAGCAGTTCTTC.

This chain joins TRBV10-1 and TRBJ2-2; tentatively, D is TRBD2 (5 bases). The germline gives CDR1 WNHNN, CDR2 SYGVQD (reference sequence). V was cut by 7 bases and J by 7 bases, with 13 bases left in between. CDR3 length equals 13 residues. The CDR3 DNA reads as TGCGCCAGCAAAGAGGGAAGTGGCGGGGAGCTGTTTTTT. Translated, it gives CASKEGSGGELFF.

This clone was counted between two and nine times. This chain connects TRBV29-1 to TRBJ2-1; D remains ambiguous. The CDR3 totals 12 residues. Germline V gene data show CDR1 as SQVTM and CDR2 as ANQGSEA. V lost 4 bases to trimming and J lost 9 bases, with 13 bases between them. The chain's CDR3 is CSVGEEFSEQFF. CDR3 in DNA: TGCAGCGTTGGTGAGGAGTTTAGTGAGCAGTTCTTC.

The genes are TRBV9 and TRBJ2-2; tentatively, D is TRBD2 (6 bases). Germline assignment: CDR1 SGDLS and CDR2 YYNGEE. V lost 6 bases to trimming and J lost 4 bases, with 19 bases between them. This CDR3 contains 16 residues. The CDR3 here is CASTSGDLRGTGELFF. In DNA form, the CDR3 reads TGTGCCAGCACTTCGGGCGACCTGCGGGGCACCGGGGAGCTGTTTTTT.

This chain connects TRBV29-1 to TRBJ2-7; maybe TRBD1 (5 bases). V dropped 7 bases and J dropped 0 bases, with 13 bases sitting between them. CDR1 SQVTM and CDR2 ANQGSEA come from the germline V gene. CDR3 length: 13 residues. The CDR3 coding sequence is TGCAGCGCCTCAGGGTTAAACTCCTACGAGCAGTACTTC. As protein: CSASGLNSYEQYF.

This clone showed up just a few times. CDR3 bases: TGTGCCACCAGCAGAGATCAGGGACAGAGATACGAGCAGTACTTC. Amino acid sequence: CATSRDQGQRYEQYF. The genes are TRBV15 and TRBJ2-7; TRBD1 aligns across 7 bases. The J segment lost 4 bases and the V segment lost 0 bases, leaving 6 bases of the junction unmatched. This CDR3 comprises 15 residues. The V gene's germline CDR1 is LNHNV and CDR2 YYDKDF (reference sequence). The variable domain in full, with the rest retrieved from reference TRBV15 and TRBJ2-7, is DAMVIQNPRYQVTQFGKPVTLSCSQTLNHNVMYWYQQKSSQAPKLLFHYYDKDFNNEADTPDNFQSRRPNTSFCFLDIRSPGLGDTAMYLCATSRDQGQRYEQYFGPGTRLTVT.

The chain links TRBV30 to TRBJ2-7; 9 bases line up with TRBD1. V was clipped by 5 bases and J by 3 bases; unmatched bases: 5. The CDR3 extends over 13 amino acids. Germline CDR1 and CDR2: GTSNPN and SVGIG (reference sequence). The CDR3 DNA reads TGTGCCTGGGGAAGACAGGGGGACTACGAGCAGTACTTC. Translating gives CAWGRQGDYEQYF.

The rearrangement joins TRBV30 to TRBJ2-7; D uncertain. Trimming removed 2 bases at V and 0 bases at J, with 8 bases between. The CDR3 length is 13 residues. Germline V lookup: CDR1 GTSNPN, CDR2 SVGIG (reference sequence). CDR3 bases: TGTGCCTGGAGTCTGGGCAGCTCCTACGAGCAGTACTTC. Translating it yields CAWSLGSSYEQYF.

The chain uses TRBV7-2 and TRBJ2-7, with 7 nucleotides matching TRBD2. V shed 2 bases and J 1 base; nucleotides not matched to a gene: 5. The V gene's germline CDR1 is SGHTA and CDR2 FQGNSA. This CDR3 comprises 15 residues. The CDR3 region is CASSLRRGGSYEQYF. In nucleotides, the CDR3 is TGTGCCAGCAGCTTAAGACGGGGAGGGTCCTACGAGCAGTACTTC.

This clone has only a few counts. At one end the junction does not follow the germline gene, possibly because of a read error. The chain uses TRBV25-1 and TRBJ2-5; TRBD2 matches 8 bases. Germline CDR1 reads MGHDK; CDR2 reads SYGVNS. The CDR3 spans 14 residues. The CDR3 is CASSETGGQGTQYF. CDR3 in DNA: TGTGCCAGCAGTGAAACGGGGGGGCAAGGGACCCAGTACTTC.

This rearrangement joins TRBV30 to TRBJ1-2, with TRBD1 matching over 10 bases. CDR1 is GTSNPN and CDR2 is SVGIG in the germline V gene (reference sequence). Germline trimming cut 0 bases from V and 8 bases from J; bases unmatched to any gene: 30. The CDR3 has 22 amino acids. As DNA, the CDR3 is TGTGCCTGGAGTGTCTCCGGTCGGGGGACAGGGGTGTCATTGGGATTTACCTCGGGCTACACCTTC. It translates to CAWSVSGRGTGVSLGFTSGYTF.

This sequence joins TRBV7-9 and TRBJ1-1; D is undetermined. V gave up 5 bases and J gave up 7 bases, with 11 bases separating them. Germline CDR1 is SEHNR and CDR2 is FQNEAQ (reference sequence). The CDR3 totals 12 residues. CDR3 nucleotides: TGTGCCAGCAGCCCGTCAGGACTTGAAGCTTTCTTT. It yields the protein CASSPSGLEAFF.

The J gene is TRBJ2-5, the V gene TRBV7-2; TRBD1 agrees at 10 bases. Germline CDR1 is SGHTA and CDR2 is FQGNSA. The CDR3 extends over 14 amino acids. Trimming removed 5 bases from V and 4 bases from J; junction bases left unmatched: 4. CDR3 loop: CASSRRDRGETQYF. The CDR3 DNA is TGTGCCAGCAGCCGCCGGGACAGGGGAGAGACCCAGTACTTC.

This clone was seen a few times. Here the CDR3 reads CASSYDRTNYGYTF. CDR3 sequence (DNA): TGTGCCAGCAGTTACGACAGGACTAACTATGGCTACACCTTC. The V gene is TRBV6-6, the J gene TRBJ1-2, with D perhaps TRBD1 (6 bases). Looked up from germline, CDR1 is MNHNY and CDR2 is SVGAGI (reference sequence). The CDR3 contains 14 residues. The V end lost 2 bases, the J end lost 0 bases, and 7 bases lay between the germline ends.

Only a few counts were recorded for this clone. The chain employs TRBV19 and TRBJ2-1, with TRBD2 matching 11 bases. J lost 4 bases, V lost 4 bases, and 6 bases had no gene match. The CDR3 sequence is 16 residues long. CDR1 and CDR2 (germline): LNHDA, SQIVND (reference sequence). The DNA for the CDR3 is TGTGCCAGTAGTAATAGCGGGGGGGCCGGTTACAATGAGCAGTTCTTC. Translating gives CASSNSGGAGYNEQFF.

As concerns this clone: Just one base apart from a much larger clone, this may be a read error. Other DNA sequences within the sample encode an identical CDR3. The rearrangement uses TRBV6-6 and TRBJ2-5; D is ambiguous. The CDR3 sequence is 10 residues long. Per germline, CDR1 MNHNY and CDR2 SVGAGI (reference sequence). V was clipped by 5 bases and J by 2 bases, with 0 bases between them. CDR3 residues: CASSQETQYF. CDR3 in DNA: TGTGCCAGCAGTCAAGAGACCCAGTACTTC.

This clone was picked up a small number of times. The V and J genes are TRBV28 and TRBJ2-7, with 10 bases lining up with TRBD2. The CDR3 has 12 amino acids. The V segment lost 8 bases and the J segment 5 bases; nucleotides outside the gene matches: 3. Germline assignment: CDR1 MDHEN and CDR2 SYDVKM. The CDR3 is CASRTSGDEQYF. The CDR3 coding sequence is TGTGCCAGCCGAACTAGCGGGGACGAGCAGTACTTC. Combining the CDR3 with reference TRBV28 and TRBJ2-7 gives the whole variable domain DVKVTQSSRYLVKRTGEKVFLECVQDMDHENMFWYRQDPGLGLRLIYFSYDVKMKEKGDIPEGYSVSREKKERFSLILESASTNQTSMYLCASRTSGDEQYFGPGTRLTVT.

This clone was counted only a few times. The chain has TRBV10-3 and TRBJ2-7; 10 nucleotides align to TRBD1. The CDR3 extends over 15 amino acids. V shed 6 bases, J shed 3 bases, and the junction held 8 bases outside the gene matches. Germline V gene sequence: CDR1 ENHRY, CDR2 SYGVKD. The CDR3 reads CAISESGQGNYEQYF. Written as DNA, the CDR3 is TGTGCCATCAGCGAATCGGGACAGGGGAACTACGAGCAGTACTTC.

The chain links TRBV2 to TRBJ1-1; D is unclear. Between the trimmed V and J ends, which lost 11 bases and 7 bases, there was a span of 11 bases. From germline, CDR1 is SNHLY and CDR2 FYNNEI. The CDR3 extends over 10 amino acids. In nucleotides, the CDR3 is TGTGCCGGCGAGCGGGTTGAAGCTTTCTTT. Its protein is CAGERVEAFF.

A note on this clone: Additional DNA sequences in this sample encode the identical CDR3. The chain links TRBV7-9 to TRBJ1-2, with a tentative D call TRBD1 (6 bases). V was pared by 3 bases and J by 3 bases, with 8 bases between. CDR1 and CDR2 from the germline V gene are SEHNR and FQNEAQ (reference sequence). CDR3 size: 13 residues. This CDR3 reads CASSLDSYYGYTF. Written as DNA, the CDR3 is TGTGCCAGCAGCTTGGACAGCTACTATGGCTACACCTTC.

The V and J genes are TRBV9 and TRBJ2-2; 7 bases map to TRBD2. This CDR3 has 15 amino acids. Unmatched junction bases numbered 5, after V lost 3 bases and J lost 3 bases. CDR1 and CDR2 (germline): SGDLS, YYNGEE. CDR3 in amino acids: CASSAGGTYTGELFF. The CDR3 DNA is TGTGCCAGCAGCGCCGGGGGGACCTACACCGGGGAGCTGTTTTTT.

Only a few counts were recorded for this clone. The genes are TRBV18 and TRBJ2-7; D might be TRBD2 (5 bases). Germline V CDR1 and CDR2: KGHSH, LQKENI. The germline V and J ends were trimmed by 0 bases and 5 bases, with 11 bases remaining between them. The CDR3 sequence is 14 residues long. CDR3 region: CASSPPQPRDEQYF. CDR3 sequence (DNA): TGTGCCAGCTCACCACCGCAGCCGCGGGACGAGCAGTACTTC.

This clone was seen a few times. This rearrangement joins TRBV18 to TRBJ2-7; D unresolved. Between the trimmed V and J ends, which lost 0 bases and 3 bases, there was a span of 6 bases. CDR3 size: 13 residues. Germline values: CDR1 KGHSH, CDR2 LQKENI. The CDR3 loop is CASSPPEDYEQYF. The DNA of the CDR3 is TGTGCCAGCTCACCACCTGAGGACTACGAGCAGTACTTC. The variable domain in full, with the rest retrieved from reference TRBV18 and TRBJ2-7, is NAGVMQNPRHLVRRRGQEARLRCSPMKGHSHVYWYRQLPEEGLKFMVYLQKENIIDESGMPKERFSAEFPKEGPSILRIQQVVRGDSAAYFCASSPPEDYEQYFGPGTRLTVT.

This clone was seen a handful of times. The chain combines TRBV10-1 with TRBJ1-2; no clear D gene. CDR1 and CDR2 from the germline V gene are WNHNN and SYGVQD (reference sequence). The CDR3 sequence is 11 residues long. The V gene lost 9 bases and the J gene lost 6 bases, with 11 bases spanning the gap. The CDR3 here is CASADDHGYTF. The CDR3 DNA sequence: TGCGCCAGTGCCGATGACCATGGCTACACCTTC.

This clone appeared a few times. This chain links TRBV6-5 with TRBJ2-1, with D tentatively TRBD1 (5 bases). CDR3 length: 13 residues. Germline CDR1 is MNHEY and CDR2 is SVGAGI. V was cut by 6 bases and J by 3 bases, with 9 bases left in between. CDR3 nucleotide sequence: TGTGCCAGCAGGCCGACAGTCTACAATGAGCAGTTCTTC. Its protein is CASRPTVYNEQFF.

The chain recombines TRBV1 with TRBJ1-2; TRBD1 is the table's D call and was not checked against the DNA. TRBV1 is reported as a pseudogene. The CDR3 runs 17 residues. CDR3 in DNA: TGCACCAGCAGCCTTGGCGGGACAGACTCCTCTACCTATGGCTACACCTTC. Its protein product is CTSSLGGTDSSTYGYTF.